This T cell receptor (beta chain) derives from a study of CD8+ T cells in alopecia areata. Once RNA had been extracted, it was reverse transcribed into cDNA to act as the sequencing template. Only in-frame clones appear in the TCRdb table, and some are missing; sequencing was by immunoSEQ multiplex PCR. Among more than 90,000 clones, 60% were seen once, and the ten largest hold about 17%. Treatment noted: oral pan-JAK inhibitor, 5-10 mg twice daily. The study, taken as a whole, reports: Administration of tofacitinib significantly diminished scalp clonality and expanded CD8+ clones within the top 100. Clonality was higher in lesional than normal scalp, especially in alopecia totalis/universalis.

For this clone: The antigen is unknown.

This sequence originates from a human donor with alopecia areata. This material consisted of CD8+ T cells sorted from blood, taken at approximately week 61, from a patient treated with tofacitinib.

The chain's CDR3 is CSVPTGGRSDTQYF. CDR3 coding DNA: TGCAGCGTCCCCACAGGGGGCAGGTCAGATACGCAGTATTTT. The chain couples TRBV29-1 to TRBJ2-3; 9 bases align to TRBD1. Germline-derived CDR1 and CDR2 are SQVTM and ANQGSEA. The CDR3 loop spans 14 amino acids. V was clipped by 6 bases and J by 4 bases; unmatched bases: 8.